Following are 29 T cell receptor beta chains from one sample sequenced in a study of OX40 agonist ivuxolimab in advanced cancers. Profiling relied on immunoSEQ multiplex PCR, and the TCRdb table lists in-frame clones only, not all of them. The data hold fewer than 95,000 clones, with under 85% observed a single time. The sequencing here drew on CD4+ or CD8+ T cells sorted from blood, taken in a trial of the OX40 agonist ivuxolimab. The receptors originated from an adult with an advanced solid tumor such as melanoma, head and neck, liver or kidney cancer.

CDR3 nucleotide sequence: TGTGCCAGCAGCCAAGAGTCGGCAGTTAACTATGGCTACACCTTC. Translated, it gives CASSQESAVNYGYTF. The chain links TRBV4-2 to TRBJ1-2; D unresolved. The ends were cut back, 0 bases at V and 1 base at J, with 9 bases in the middle. The V gene's germline CDR1 is LGHNA and CDR2 YNFKEQ. CDR3 length: 15 residues.

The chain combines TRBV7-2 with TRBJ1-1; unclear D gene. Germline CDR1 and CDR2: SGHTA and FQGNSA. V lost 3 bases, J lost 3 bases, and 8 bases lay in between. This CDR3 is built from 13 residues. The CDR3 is CASSFEGYTEAFF. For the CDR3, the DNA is TGTGCCAGCAGCTTTGAAGGGTACACTGAAGCTTTCTTT. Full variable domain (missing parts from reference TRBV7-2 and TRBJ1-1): GAGVSQSPSNKVTEKGKDVELRCDPISGHTALYWYRQSLGQGLEFLIYFQGNSAPDKSGLPSDRFSAERTGGSVSTLTIQRTQQEDSAVYLCASSFEGYTEAFFGQGTRLTVV.

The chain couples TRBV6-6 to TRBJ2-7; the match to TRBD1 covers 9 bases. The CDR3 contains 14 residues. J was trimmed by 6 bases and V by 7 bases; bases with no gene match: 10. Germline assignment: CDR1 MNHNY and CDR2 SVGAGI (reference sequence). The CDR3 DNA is TGTGCCAGCAAAAAACAGGGGGCGATGAGCGAGCAGTACTTC. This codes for CASKKQGAMSEQYF.

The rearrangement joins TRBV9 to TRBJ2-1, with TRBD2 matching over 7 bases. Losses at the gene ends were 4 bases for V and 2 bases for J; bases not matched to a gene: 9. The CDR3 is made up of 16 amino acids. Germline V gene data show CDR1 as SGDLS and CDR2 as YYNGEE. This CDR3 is CASSTGSSGTYNEQFF. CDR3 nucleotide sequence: TGTGCCAGCAGCACGGGGTCTAGCGGTACCTACAATGAGCAGTTCTTC.

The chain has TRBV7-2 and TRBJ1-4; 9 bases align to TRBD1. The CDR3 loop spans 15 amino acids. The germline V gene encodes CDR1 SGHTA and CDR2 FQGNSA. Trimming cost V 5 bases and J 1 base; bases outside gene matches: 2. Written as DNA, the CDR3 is TGTGCCAGCAGCCCGGGACAGGGAACTAATGAAAAACTGTTTTTT. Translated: CASSPGQGTNEKLFF.

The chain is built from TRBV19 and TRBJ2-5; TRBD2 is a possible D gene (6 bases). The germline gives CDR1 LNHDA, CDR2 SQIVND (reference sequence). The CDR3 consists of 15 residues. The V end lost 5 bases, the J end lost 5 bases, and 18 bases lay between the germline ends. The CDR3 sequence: CASSSRAPGRETQYF. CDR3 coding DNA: TGTGCCAGTAGTTCCCGGGCCCCAGGGAGGGAGACCCAGTACTTC.

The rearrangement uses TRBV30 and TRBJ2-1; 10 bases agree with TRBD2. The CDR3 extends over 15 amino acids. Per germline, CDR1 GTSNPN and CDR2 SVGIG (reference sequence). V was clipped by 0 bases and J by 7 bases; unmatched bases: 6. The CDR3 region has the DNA TGTGCCTGGAGTGTGAGCGGGAGGGCCGGGAATGAGCAGTTCTTC. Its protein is CAWSVSGRAGNEQFF.

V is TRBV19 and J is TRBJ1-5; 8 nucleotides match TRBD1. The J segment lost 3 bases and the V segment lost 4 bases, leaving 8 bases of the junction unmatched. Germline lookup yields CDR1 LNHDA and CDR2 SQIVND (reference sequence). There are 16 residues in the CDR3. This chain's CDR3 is CASSNGQGNNNQPQHF. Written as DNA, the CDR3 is TGTGCCAGTAGTAACGGACAGGGTAATAACAATCAGCCCCAGCATTTT.

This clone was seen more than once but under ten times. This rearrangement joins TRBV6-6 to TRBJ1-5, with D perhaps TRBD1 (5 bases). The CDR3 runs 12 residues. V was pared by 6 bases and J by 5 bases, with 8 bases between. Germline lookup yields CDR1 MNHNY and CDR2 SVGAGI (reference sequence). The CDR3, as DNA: TGTGCCAGCAGCATAGGGGATCAGCCCCAGCATTTT. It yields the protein CASSIGDQPQHF.

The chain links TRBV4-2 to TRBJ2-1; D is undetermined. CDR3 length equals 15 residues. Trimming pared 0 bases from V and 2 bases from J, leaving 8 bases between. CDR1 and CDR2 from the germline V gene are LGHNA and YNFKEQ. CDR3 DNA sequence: TGTGCCAGCAGCCAAGAGGAGAGACCCTACAATGAGCAGTTCTTC. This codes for CASSQEERPYNEQFF.

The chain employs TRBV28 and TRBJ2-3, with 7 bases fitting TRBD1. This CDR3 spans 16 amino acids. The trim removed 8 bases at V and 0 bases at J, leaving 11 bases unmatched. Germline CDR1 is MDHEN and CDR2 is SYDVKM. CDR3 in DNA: TGTGCCAGCCACCTTCGGCAGACAGGGAGCACAGATACGCAGTATTTT. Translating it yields CASHLRQTGSTDTQYF.

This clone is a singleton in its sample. CDR3 DNA: TGCGCCAGCAGCAGGACAGGGACACCGTCCGGGGAGACCCAGTACTTC. Amino acids: CASSRTGTPSGETQYF. The genes are TRBV5-1 and TRBJ2-5, with 8 bases lining up with TRBD1. The length of the CDR3 is 16 residues. V lost 4 bases and J lost 5; bases outside the gene matches: 13. Germline values: CDR1 SGHRS, CDR2 YFSETQ.

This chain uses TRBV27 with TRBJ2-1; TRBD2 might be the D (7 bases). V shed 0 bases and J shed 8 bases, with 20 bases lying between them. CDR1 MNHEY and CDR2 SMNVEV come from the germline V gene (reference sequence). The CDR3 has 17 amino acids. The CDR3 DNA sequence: TGTGCCAGCAGTTTATCAGGCAGGGGAGGGAGAATGGATGAGCAGTTCTTC. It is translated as CASSLSGRGGRMDEQFF.

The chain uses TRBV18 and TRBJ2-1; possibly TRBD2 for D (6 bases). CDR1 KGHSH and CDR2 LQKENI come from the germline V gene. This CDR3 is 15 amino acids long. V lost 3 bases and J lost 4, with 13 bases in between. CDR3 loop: CASSPPGRGYNEQFF. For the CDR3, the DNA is TGTGCCAGCTCACCTCCGGGACGGGGGTACAATGAGCAGTTCTTC.

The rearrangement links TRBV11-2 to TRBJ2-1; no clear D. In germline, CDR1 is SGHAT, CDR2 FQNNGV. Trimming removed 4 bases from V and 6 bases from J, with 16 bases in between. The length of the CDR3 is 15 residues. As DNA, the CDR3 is TGTGCCAGCAGCTCCCGTGGTATGGGGTCCAATGAGCAGTTCTTC. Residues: CASSSRGMGSNEQFF.

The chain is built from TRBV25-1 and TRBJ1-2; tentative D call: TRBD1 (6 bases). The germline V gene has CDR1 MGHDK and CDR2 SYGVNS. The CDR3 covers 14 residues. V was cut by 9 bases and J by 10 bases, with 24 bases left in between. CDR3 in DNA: TGTGCCAGTGGAGGACCAACAGGGTTAGAGGCCTACACCTTC. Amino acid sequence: CASGGPTGLEAYTF.

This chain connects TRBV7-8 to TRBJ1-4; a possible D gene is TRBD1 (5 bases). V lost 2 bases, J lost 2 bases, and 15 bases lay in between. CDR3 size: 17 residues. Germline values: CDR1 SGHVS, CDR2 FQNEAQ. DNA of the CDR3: TGTGCCAGCAGCTTAAGAGCGGGGGGAGCGACTAATGAAAAACTGTTTTTT. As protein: CASSLRAGGATNEKLFF. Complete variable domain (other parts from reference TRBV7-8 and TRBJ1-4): GAGVSQSPRYKVAKRGQDVALRCDPISGHVSLFWYQQALGQGPEFLTYFQNEAQLDKSGLPSDRFFAERPEGSVSTLKIQRTQQEDSAVYLCASSLRAGGATNEKLFFGSGTQLSVL.

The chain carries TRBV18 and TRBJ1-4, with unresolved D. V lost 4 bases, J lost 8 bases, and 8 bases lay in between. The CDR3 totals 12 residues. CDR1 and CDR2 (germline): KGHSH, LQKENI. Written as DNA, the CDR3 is TGTGCCAGCTCACGAACAGACGAAAAACTGTTTTTT. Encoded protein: CASSRTDEKLFF.

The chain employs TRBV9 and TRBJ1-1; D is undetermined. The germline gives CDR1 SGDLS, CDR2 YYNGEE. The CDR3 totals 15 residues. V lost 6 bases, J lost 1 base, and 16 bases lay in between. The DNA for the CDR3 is TGTGCCAGCATTCCACTCGGGCAGCAGAACACTGAAGCTTTCTTT. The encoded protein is CASIPLGQQNTEAFF.

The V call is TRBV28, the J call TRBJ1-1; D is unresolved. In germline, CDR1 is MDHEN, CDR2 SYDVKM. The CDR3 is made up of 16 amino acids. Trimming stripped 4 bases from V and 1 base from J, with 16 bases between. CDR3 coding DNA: TGTGCCAGCAGTTGGAGCAAGACCTTTAGGAACACTGAAGCTTTCTTT. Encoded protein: CASSWSKTFRNTEAFF.

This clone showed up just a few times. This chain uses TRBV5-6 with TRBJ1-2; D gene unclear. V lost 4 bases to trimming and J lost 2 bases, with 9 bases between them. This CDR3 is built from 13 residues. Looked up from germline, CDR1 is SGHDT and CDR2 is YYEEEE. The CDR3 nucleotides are TGTGCCAGCAGCCGTACACTGAACTATGGCTACACCTTC. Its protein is CASSRTLNYGYTF.

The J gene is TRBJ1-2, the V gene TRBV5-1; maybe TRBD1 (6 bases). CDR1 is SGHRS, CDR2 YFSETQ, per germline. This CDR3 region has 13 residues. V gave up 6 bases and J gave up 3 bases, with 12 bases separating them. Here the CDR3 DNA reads TGCGCCAGCACCACAGGGTTGGACTATGGCTACACCTTC. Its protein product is CASTTGLDYGYTF. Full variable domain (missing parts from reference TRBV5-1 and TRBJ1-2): KAGVTQTPRYLIKTRGQQVTLSCSPISGHRSVSWYQQTPGQGLQFLFEYFSETQRNKGNFPGRFSGRQFSNSRSEMNVSTLELGDSALYLCASTTGLDYGYTFGSGTRLTVV.

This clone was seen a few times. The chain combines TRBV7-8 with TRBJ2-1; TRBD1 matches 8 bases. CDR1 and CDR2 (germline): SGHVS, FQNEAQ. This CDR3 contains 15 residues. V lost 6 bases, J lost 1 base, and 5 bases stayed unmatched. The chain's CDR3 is CASRIQGASYNEQFF. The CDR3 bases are TGTGCCAGCAGAATCCAGGGGGCTTCCTACAATGAGCAGTTCTTC. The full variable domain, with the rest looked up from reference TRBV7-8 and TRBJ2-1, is GAGVSQSPRYKVAKRGQDVALRCDPISGHVSLFWYQQALGQGPEFLTYFQNEAQLDKSGLPSDRFFAERPEGSVSTLKIQRTQQEDSAVYLCASRIQGASYNEQFFGPGTRLTVL.

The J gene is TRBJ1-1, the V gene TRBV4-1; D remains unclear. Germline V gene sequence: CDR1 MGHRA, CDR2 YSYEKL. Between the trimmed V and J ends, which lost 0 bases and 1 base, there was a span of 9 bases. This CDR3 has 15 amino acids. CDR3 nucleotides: TGCGCCAGCAGCCAAGAGGCTCACCAGAACACTGAAGCTTTCTTT. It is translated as CASSQEAHQNTEAFF.

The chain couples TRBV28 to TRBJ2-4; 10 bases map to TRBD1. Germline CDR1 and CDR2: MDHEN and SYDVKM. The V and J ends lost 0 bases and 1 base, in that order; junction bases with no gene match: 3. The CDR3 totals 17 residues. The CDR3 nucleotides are TGTGCCAGCAGTTTATGGGGACAGGGGCTGGCCAAAAACATTCAGTACTTC. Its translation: CASSLWGQGLAKNIQYF.

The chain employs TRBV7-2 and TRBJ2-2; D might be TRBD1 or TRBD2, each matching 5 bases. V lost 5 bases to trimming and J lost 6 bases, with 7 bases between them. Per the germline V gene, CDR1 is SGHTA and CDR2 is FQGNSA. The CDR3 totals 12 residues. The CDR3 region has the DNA TGTGCCAGCAGCCGGGACGCCGGGGAGCTGTTTTTT. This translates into CASSRDAGELFF.

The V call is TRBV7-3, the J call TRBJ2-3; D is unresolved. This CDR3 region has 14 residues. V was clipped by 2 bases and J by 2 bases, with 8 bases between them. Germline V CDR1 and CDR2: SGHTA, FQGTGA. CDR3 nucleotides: TGTGCCAGCAGCTTAGCGTCCCCCACAGATACGCAGTATTTT. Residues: CASSLASPTDTQYF.

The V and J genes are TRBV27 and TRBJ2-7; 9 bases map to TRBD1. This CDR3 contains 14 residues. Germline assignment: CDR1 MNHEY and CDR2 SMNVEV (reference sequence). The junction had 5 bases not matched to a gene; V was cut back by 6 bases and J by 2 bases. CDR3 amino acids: CASRAGQGPYEQYF. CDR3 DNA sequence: TGTGCCAGCAGAGCCGGACAGGGGCCCTACGAGCAGTACTTC.

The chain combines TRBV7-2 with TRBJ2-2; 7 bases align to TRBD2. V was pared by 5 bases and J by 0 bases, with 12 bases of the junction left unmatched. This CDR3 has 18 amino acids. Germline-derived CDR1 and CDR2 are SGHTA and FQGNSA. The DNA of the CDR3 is TGTGCCAGCAGCGTATACCGCGCTAGCGGAGCGAACACCGGGGAGCTGTTTTTT. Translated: CASSVYRASGANTGELFF.